Presented here are 7 T cell receptor beta chains from one specimen sequenced in a study of shared T cell receptors in the human thymus. Some clones are missing from TCRdb's copy, which holds only in-frame ones; the method was immunoSEQ multiplex PCR. The sample has 700,000 or so clones, approximately 85% seen once. The same sample was also studied in work on human thymus T cells.

The sequenced sample was thymocytes. Receptors were obtained from a girl in the first two years of life with a congenital heart defect.

V and J are TRBV28 and TRBJ2-7; the D gene is possibly TRBD1 (5 bases). Looked up from germline, CDR1 is MDHEN and CDR2 is SYDVKM. The V and J ends lost 6 bases and 9 bases respectively, with 21 bases between them. The CDR3 contains 14 residues. The CDR3 DNA reads TGTGCCAGCAGAAAGACAGAGGTCTCCACTGGGCAGTACTTC. The encoded protein is CASRKTEVSTGQYF.

J is TRBJ2-7 and V is TRBV9; 8 bases map to TRBD1. The V gene end was trimmed by 3 bases and the J gene end by 2 bases; junction bases not matched to a gene: 7. CDR1 SGDLS and CDR2 YYNGEE come from the germline V gene. The CDR3 loop spans 15 amino acids. The DNA for the CDR3 is TGTGCCAGCAGCGACGGGGACAGGCCACCCTACGAGCAGTACTTC. Amino acid sequence: CASSDGDRPPYEQYF.

On this clone: This same CDR3 is encoded by further DNA sequences in the sample. The V gene is TRBV2, the J gene TRBJ1-5, with 7 positions matching TRBD1. Germline V CDR1 and CDR2: SNHLY, FYNNEI. J lost 6 bases, V lost 4 bases, and 0 bases had no gene match. The CDR3 is 12 residues long. CDR3: CASSGQGQPQHF. The CDR3 DNA is TGTGCCAGCAGTGGACAGGGTCAGCCCCAGCATTTT.

The chain combines TRBV9 with TRBJ1-2; tentatively, D is TRBD1 (6 bases). The CDR3 has 18 amino acids. V was shortened by 0 bases and J by 6 bases, with 24 bases between the two germline ends. Germline-derived CDR1 and CDR2 are SGDLS and YYNGEE. CDR3 in amino acids: CASSVEKDSGIRRDGYTF. CDR3 sequence (DNA): TGTGCCAGCAGCGTAGAAAAGGACAGCGGGATAAGGCGAGATGGCTACACCTTC.

The chain recombines TRBV7-2 with TRBJ1-4; D remains unclear. Per the germline V gene, CDR1 is SGHTA and CDR2 is FQGNSA. CDR3 length equals 15 residues. Trimming cost V 5 bases and J 0 bases, with 10 bases left between them. The CDR3 reads CASSQDSTTNEKLFF. The DNA for the CDR3 is TGTGCCAGCAGCCAAGACTCAACAACTAATGAAAAACTGTTTTTT. Filled out from reference TRBV7-2 and TRBJ1-4, the complete variable domain reads GAGVSQSPSNKVTEKGKDVELRCDPISGHTALYWYRQSLGQGLEFLIYFQGNSAPDKSGLPSDRFSAERTGGSVSTLTIQRTQQEDSAVYLCASSQDSTTNEKLFFGSGTQLSVL.

V gene TRBV30 combines with J gene TRBJ1-2; D gene ambiguous. CDR1 and CDR2 (germline): GTSNPN, SVGIG (reference sequence). The CDR3 runs 10 residues. Trimming took 5 bases from V and 8 from J, leaving 9 bases between them. The CDR3, as DNA: TGTGCCTGGGGGAGGAGCGGCTACACCTTC. Translation: CAWGRSGYTF.

This clone has only one observation. The chain employs TRBV5-5 and TRBJ2-5, with 7 bases lining up with TRBD2. Germline CDR1 reads SGHKS; CDR2 reads YYEKEE (reference sequence). The junction had 7 bases not matched to a gene; V was cut back by 0 bases and J by 5 bases. This CDR3 comprises 15 residues. The CDR3 spells CASSLVVRGGETQYF. As DNA, the CDR3 is TGTGCCAGCAGCTTGGTCGTTAGGGGAGGGGAGACCCAGTACTTC.